This T cell receptor beta chain emerged from a study of cytomegalovirus exposure and HLA in healthy donors. Both 60 Vbeta primers and 13 Jbeta primers went into the PCR. Produced via immunoSEQ multiplex PCR; TCRdb's table is partial and in-frame only. The sample consists of about 64,000 clones, 85% to 90% of them appearing once. The trim removed 3 bases at V and 6 bases at J, leaving 8 bases unmatched. The CDR3 covers 16 residues. CDR1 is KGHSH, CDR2 LQKENI, per germline. This clone was picked up one time. Sequencing was performed on PBMCs. The TCR sequence derives from a female donor in good health and CMV-seronegative. The genes are TRBV18 and TRBJ1-5; 10 nucleotides match TRBD1. The CDR3 here is CASSPWTGGNRQPQHF. The DNA for the CDR3 is TGTGCCAGCTCACCTTGGACAGGGGGTAACCGTCAGCCCCAGCATTTT.